Shown below are 10 T cell receptor beta chains from a single sample sequenced in a study of beta chain features in type 1 diabetes. Every bit of the isolated RNA underwent reverse transcription, so sequencing read expressed TCRB transcripts. Using immunoSEQ multiplex PCR, the repertoire was profiled, and TCRdb retains in-frame clones only, with some absent. The table lists hundreds of thousands of clones, approximately 10% of them singletons. Specimen: naive CD4+ T cells from blood. The source of these receptors is a woman between 25 and 40 years old in good health.

The table lists this clone with a few counts. J is TRBJ2-3 and V is TRBV18; D gene ambiguous. V was clipped by 2 bases and J by 5 bases, with 8 bases between them. Per germline, CDR1 KGHSH and CDR2 LQKENI. This CDR3 spans 13 amino acids. DNA for the CDR3: TGTGCCAGCTCACCAGTTACAGAAGATACGCAGTATTTT. Its translation: CASSPVTEDTQYF.

The V gene is TRBV28, the J gene TRBJ1-4; 7 nucleotides line up with TRBD1. Losses at the gene ends were 5 bases for V and 8 bases for J; bases not matched to a gene: 8. The CDR3 spans 14 residues. Germline V lookup: CDR1 MDHEN, CDR2 SYDVKM. In DNA form, the CDR3 reads TGTGCCAGCAGTCATACAGGGGTAGGGGAAAAACTGTTTTTT. Its protein product is CASSHTGVGEKLFF.

This CDR3 reads CAWSRAGDTQYF. Here the CDR3 DNA reads TGTGCCTGGAGCCGGGCGGGAGATACGCAGTATTTT. The V call is TRBV30, the J call TRBJ2-3; perhaps TRBD2 as D (5 bases). In germline, CDR1 is GTSNPN, CDR2 SVGIG (reference sequence). The ends were cut back, 3 bases at V and 5 bases at J, with 9 bases in the middle. This CDR3 spans 12 amino acids.

This clone was observed a handful of times. V is TRBV11-2 and J is TRBJ2-5; 8 positions agree with TRBD2. Germline V gene sequence: CDR1 SGHAT, CDR2 FQNNGV. The CDR3 sequence is 14 residues long. The J segment lost 5 bases and the V segment lost 5 bases, leaving 7 bases of the junction unmatched. The CDR3: CASSPRTSRETQYF. In DNA form, the CDR3 reads TGTGCCAGCAGCCCCAGGACTAGCCGGGAGACCCAGTACTTC.

The CDR3: CSVSQQDSGNTIYF. The CDR3 bases are TGCAGCGTTAGTCAACAAGACTCTGGAAACACCATATATTTT. V usage is TRBV29-1 and J usage is TRBJ1-3; D uncertain. The CDR3 has 14 residues. CDR1 is SQVTM and CDR2 is ANQGSEA in the germline V gene. V lost 5 bases, J lost 0 bases, and 11 bases lay in between.

This clone was observed a few times. This specimen includes other DNA sequences encoding the same CDR3. V is TRBV5-1 and J is TRBJ2-1; D is perhaps TRBD2 (6 bases). V was shortened by 1 base and J by 7 bases, with 9 bases between the two germline ends. The CDR3 runs 13 residues. Germline V CDR1 and CDR2: SGHRS, YFSETQ. CDR3 coding DNA: TGCGCCAGCAGCTTGTCGGGGGTAAATGAGCAGTTCTTC. It is translated as CASSLSGVNEQFF. The complete variable domain, with remaining parts taken from reference TRBV5-1 and TRBJ2-1, reads KAGVTQTPRYLIKTRGQQVTLSCSPISGHRSVSWYQQTPGQGLQFLFEYFSETQRNKGNFPGRFSGRQFSNSRSEMNVSTLELGDSALYLCASSLSGVNEQFFGPGTRLTVL.

This clone was observed a handful of times. The gene calls are TRBV30 and TRBJ2-7; D remains unclear. V gave up 1 base and J gave up 4 bases, with 5 bases separating them. CDR1 is GTSNPN, CDR2 SVGIG, per germline (reference sequence). The CDR3 loop spans 11 amino acids. Written as DNA, the CDR3 is TGTGCCTGGAGTGGTATTTACGAGCAGTACTTC. This codes for CAWSGIYEQYF.

This clone was picked up a small number of times. The rearrangement joins TRBV15 to TRBJ1-1; 8 bases agree with TRBD1. V was clipped by 3 bases and J by 7 bases; unmatched bases: 7. CDR1 is LNHNV and CDR2 is YYDKDF in the germline V gene (reference sequence). This CDR3 is built from 14 residues. CDR3: CATSSGQGLGEAFF. The CDR3 DNA follows: TGTGCCACCAGCAGTGGACAGGGCTTGGGTGAAGCTTTCTTT.

This clone has only a few counts. In DNA, the CDR3 is TGTGCCAGCAGCCCTCGGACAGTCTCTGGGGCCAACGTCCTGACTTTC. Translating gives CASSPRTVSGANVLTF. The rearrangement uses TRBV14 and TRBJ2-6; D is possibly TRBD1 (6 bases). V dropped 4 bases and J dropped 0 bases, with 10 bases sitting between them. Germline CDR1 and CDR2: SGHDN and FVKESK. This CDR3 spans 16 amino acids.

A few counts support this clone. This chain links TRBV5-6 with TRBJ1-2, with a possible D match to TRBD1 (6 bases). In germline, CDR1 is SGHDT, CDR2 YYEEEE. The CDR3 is 15 residues long. Trimming stripped 1 base from V and 4 bases from J, with 14 bases between. In DNA, the CDR3 is TGTGCCAGCAGCTTGTTAGCGGGGGGCATCTATGGCTACACCTTC. Its protein product is CASSLLAGGIYGYTF.